These T cell receptor beta chains were read from a single sample in a study of T cell repertoires in cytomegalovirus infection. These receptors have no identified antigens. TCRdb analysed the reads with MiXCR anew, one entry per CDR3 protein. The sample carries tens of thousands of distinct CDR3 sequences, about 20% recorded once. Sequences were obtained from PBMCs, sequenced either directly or after in vitro stimulation (not recorded which). The source is a human donor in good health (CMV status not recorded). Some clones in this sample may be carry-over from other donors' samples. Both conserved end residues are part of each CDR3. D genes are given only for firm matches. Some rows mark clone size as missing; the rest say once, few, many or name a class of expanded clone.

CASSRPSGRYNEQFF TGTGCCAGCAGCCGACCTAGCGGGAGATACAATGAGCAGTTCTTC TRBD2 TRBV4-2 many TRBJ2-1
CASSFKTGGETDTQYF TGTGCCAGCAGCTTCAAGACAGGGGGCGAGACAGATACGCAGTATTTT TRBD1 TRBV7-2 many TRBJ2-3
CASSYGSTTYEQYF TGTGCCAGCAGTTACGGATCAACGACCTACGAGCAGTACTTC NA TRBV6-5 many TRBJ2-7
CASSYLGGPYEQYF TGTGCCAGCAGTTACTTGGGGGGCCCCTACGAGCAGTACTTC NA TRBV6-2/TRBV6-3 many TRBJ2-7
CASSPTDTYEKLFF TGCGCCAGCAGCCCGACAGATACGTACGAAAAACTGTTTTTT NA TRBV5-1 few TRBJ1-4
CASSPTVNTEAFF TGTGCCAGCAGCCCCACAGTGAACACTGAAGCTTTCTTT NA TRBV11-2 many TRBJ1-1
CASSDELDPLDEQFF TGTGCCAGCAGTGACGAGTTAGACCCTTTAGATGAGCAGTTCTTC NA TRBV2 NA TRBJ2-1
CASSIYSGNTGELFF TGTGCCAGTAGTATCTATTCGGGGAACACCGGGGAGCTGTTTTTT NA TRBV19 many TRBJ2-2
CASSLSRVDEQYF TGTGCCAGCAGTTTGTCCAGGGTCGACGAGCAGTACTTC NA TRBV28 NA TRBJ2-7
CASSLGSGTGRNTEAFF TGTGCCAGCAGCTTAGGGTCTGGGACAGGCCGGAACACTGAAGCTTTCTTT TRBD1 TRBV7-2 many TRBJ1-1
CASRGQWAYEQYF TGTGCCAGCAGGGGCCAATGGGCTTACGAGCAGTACTTC NA TRBV2 few TRBJ2-7
CASSTRSGTTEASSYNEQFF TGTGCCAGCAGCACACGTTCCGGGACCACAGAGGCTAGCTCCTACAATGAGCAGTTCTTC NA TRBV9 NA TRBJ2-1
CASSSHYGRDTGELFF TGTGCCAGCAGCTCCCACTACGGGCGCGACACCGGGGAGCTGTTTTTT NA TRBV7-2 many TRBJ2-2
CASSIRGGLYEQYF TGTGCCAGCAGTATCCGTGGGGGCCTGTACGAGCAGTACTTC NA TRBV5-4 many TRBJ2-7
CASSSGLYPKLFF TGTGCCAGCAGCTCAGGCCTCTATCCTAAACTGTTTTTT NA TRBV7-9 few TRBJ1-4
CASSQNLGLSETQYF TGTGCCAGCAGCCAGAATCTAGGGTTGTCAGAGACCCAGTACTTC NA TRBV6-6 NA TRBJ2-5
CASSPGHSGNTIYF TGTGCCAGCAGTCCCGGCCACTCTGGAAACACCATATATTTT NA TRBV12-3/TRBV12-4 many TRBJ1-3
CSVGGDGYGYTF TGCAGCGTTGGGGGGGACGGCTATGGCTACACCTTC NA TRBV29-1 few TRBJ1-2
CASSLGQGYGDTQYF TGTGCCAGCAGCTTGGGACAGGGGTATGGGGATACGCAGTATTTT TRBD1 TRBV5-4 few TRBJ2-3
CASSTSGQGANEQYF TGTGCCAGCAGCACTTCGGGACAGGGGGCAAACGAGCAGTACTTC TRBD1 TRBV5-6 few TRBJ2-7
CASSFDRSNTEAFF TGTGCCAGCAGCTTCGACAGATCGAACACTGAAGCTTTCTTT NA TRBV7-2 many TRBJ1-1
CASSDIGGFTDTQYF TGTGCCAGCAGTGACATCGGAGGGTTCACAGATACGCAGTATTTT NA TRBV25-1 NA TRBJ2-3
CASSPKRGGYNEQFF TGTGCCAGCAGCCCTAAGCGGGGGGGCTACAATGAGCAGTTCTTC TRBD2 TRBV7-8 many TRBJ2-1
CASSQDIVPVSSYNEQFF TGTGCCAGCAGCCAAGACATCGTGCCAGTGAGCTCCTACAATGAGCAGTTCTTC NA TRBV4-2 many TRBJ2-1
CASSYGGLNEQYF TGTGCCAGCAGTTACGGGGGTCTGAACGAGCAGTACTTC NA TRBV6-5 few TRBJ2-7
CASSLVVGTAFSQPQHF TGTGCCAGCAGCTTAGTAGTGGGGACGGCTTTTTCGCAGCCCCAGCATTTT NA TRBV11-3 NA TRBJ1-5
CSAMSSGRLTGELFF TGCAGTGCCATGTCTAGCGGGAGGCTCACCGGGGAGCTGTTTTTT TRBD2 TRBV20-1 many TRBJ2-2
CASPGQMNTEAFF TGTGCCAGCCCGGGACAAATGAACACTGAAGCTTTCTTT NA TRBV2 few TRBJ1-1
CASSLRVYEQYF TGTGCCAGCAGTTTAAGGGTCTACGAGCAGTACTTC NA TRBV12-3/TRBV12-4 many TRBJ2-7
CASSLARGSNTEAFF TGTGCCAGCAGCTTAGCGAGGGGATCTAACACTGAAGCTTTCTTT NA TRBV7-2 NA TRBJ1-1
CASSFGPAYEQYF TGCGCCAGCAGCTTCGGTCCAGCCTACGAGCAGTACTTC NA TRBV5-1 once TRBJ2-7
CASSYGGADNEKLFF TGTGCCAGCAGTTACGGGGGGGCCGATAATGAAAAACTGTTTTTT NA TRBV6-6 many TRBJ1-4
CSASRSFLILYQETQYF TGCAGTGCTAGTCGATCCTTCTTAATCTTGTACCAAGAGACCCAGTACTTC NA TRBV20-1 NA TRBJ2-5
CASSELREGGGYTF TGTGCCAGCAGTGAACTCAGGGAAGGTGGTGGCTACACCTTC NA TRBV2 many TRBJ1-2